Included here is one TCR beta chain sequence, with context. The target antigen is unknown. These data originate in a study of shared clonotypes between healthy human individuals. General study findings and limits: Around 5% of naive CD4 clonotypes were common to a few donors. Generation probabilities were higher for clonotypes shared across all four sorted-subset donors than for unshared ones.

The V gene end was trimmed by 4 bases and the J gene end by 0 bases; junction bases not matched to a gene: 6. The CDR3 has 15 amino acids. Looked up from germline, CDR1 is SQVTM and CDR2 is ANQGSEA. The protocol was immunoSEQ multiplex PCR, while the TCRdb copy is restricted to in-frame clones and leaves out a portion. The repertoire holds 950,000 to 1,100,000 clones, with about 80% as singletons. Input material: memory CD4+ T cells from PBMCs. As to subset: CD45RA-negative fraction. The receptor was derived from a man aged 18 to 30 in good health. Some clones in this sample may be carry-over from other donors' samples. This chain joins TRBV29-1 and TRBJ2-1, with TRBD2 identical over 7 bases. DNA for the CDR3: TGCAGCGTTGGAACGTGGGACTACTCCTACAATGAGCAGTTCTTC. This gives the protein CSVGTWDYSYNEQFF.